This is a list of T cell receptor beta chains from one sample in a study of regulatory T cells in long-lasting Graves disease. TCRdb re-analysed the multiplex PCR reads in MiXCR, keeping a single row per CDR3 protein. The data contain roughly 490,000 distinct CDR3 sequences, approximately 23% of them singletons. Material: peripheral blood mononuclear cells (PBMCs), obtained when the disease was refractory, from a patient treated with antithyroid drugs. Source of these receptors: a female donor with Graves disease. Both conserved end residues are part of each CDR3. A D gene is named only where the DNA matches it firmly. Size tells how often a clone was seen (once, few, many) or the class of an expanded clone, and some rows leave it out.

J gene | CDR3 length | clone size | D gene | V gene | CDR3 DNA | CDR3 protein
TRBJ1-5 | 13 | many | TRBD1 | TRBV27 | TGTGCCAGCAGTACAGGGGGCGCGTTACCCCAGCATTTT | CASSTGGALPQHF
TRBJ1-2 | 12 | few | NA | TRBV28 | TGTGCCAGCAGTTTTGCAGAACATGGCTACACCTTC | CASSFAEHGYTF
TRBJ2-2 | 15 | NA | NA | TRBV4-3 | TGCGCCAGCAGCCAAGATAGAGCACAAACCGGGGAGCTGTTTTTT | CASSQDRAQTGELFF
TRBJ1-5 | 16 | few | NA | TRBV7-2 | TGTGCCAGCAGCTTAGGGGGGTGGTATAGCAATCAGCCCCAGCATTTT | CASSLGGWYSNQPQHF
TRBJ1-2 | 13 | many | NA | TRBV6-1 | TGTGCCAGCAGGCCTTTGGGGGGGCATGGCTACACCTTC | CASRPLGGHGYTF
TRBJ1-5 | 15 | many | TRBD1 | TRBV28 | TGTGCCAGCAGTCAGGGACAGCCCTCCAATCAGCCCCAGCATTTT | CASSQGQPSNQPQHF
TRBJ1-4 | 13 | few | NA | TRBV19 | TGTGCCAGTACGGAGGGGCTTCGGGAAAAACTGTTTTTT | CASTEGLREKLFF
TRBJ1-1 | 15 | few | TRBD1 | TRBV5-5 | TGTGCCAGCAGCGCATACAGGGGGCGGGGAACTGAAGCTTTCTTT | CASSAYRGRGTEAFF
TRBJ2-1 | 15 | many | NA | TRBV5-6 | TGTGCCAGCTCGCCCCCAGGCTTGATTGAGGATGAGCAGTTCTTC | CASSPPGLIEDEQFF
TRBJ1-4 | 15 | many | NA | TRBV3-1 | TGTGCCAGCAGCCAAGATGAGGTCCTTAATGAAAAACTGTTTTTT | CASSQDEVLNEKLFF
TRBJ2-5 | 15 | many | TRBD1 | TRBV7-2 | TGTGCCAGCAGCCAGCGGGACAGGGGCCAAGAGACCCAGTACTTC | CASSQRDRGQETQYF
TRBJ1-2 | 13 | NA | NA | TRBV9 | TGTGCCAGCAGCGCCGGCTTGCCCCATGGCTACACCTTC | CASSAGLPHGYTF
TRBJ2-5 | 13 | NA | TRBD1 | TRBV7-7 | TGTGCTAGCAGCAAAGACAGGGGCGAGACCCAGTACTTC | CASSKDRGETQYF
TRBJ1-4 | 12 | many | NA | TRBV27 | TGTGCCAGCAGTTCCGTCAATGAAAAACTGTTTTTT | CASSSVNEKLFF
TRBJ1-2 | 13 | few | NA | TRBV20-1 | TGCAGTGCTAGAGATTGGGACAACTATGGCTACACCTTC | CSARDWDNYGYTF
TRBJ2-7 | 16 | NA | TRBD2 | TRBV28 | TGTGCCAGCAGTTTAAATAGGCGGGGGTATACCTACGAGCAGTACTTC | CASSLNRRGYTYEQYF
TRBJ1-2 | 13 | many | TRBD1 | TRBV28 | TGTGCCAGCAGGATGGACAGGGCTGATGGCTACACCTTC | CASRMDRADGYTF
TRBJ1-2 | 11 | many | NA | TRBV6-5 | TGTGCCAGCAGTTACCAGTATGGCTACACCTTC | CASSYQYGYTF
TRBJ2-5 | 11 | many | NA | TRBV30 | TGTGCCTGGAACAGGAAAGAGACCCAGTACTTC | CAWNRKETQYF
TRBJ1-1 | 12 | NA | TRBD1 | TRBV20-1 | TGCGCCGCCCAGGGGGCAGGGACTGAAGCTTTCTTT | CAAQGAGTEAFF
TRBJ2-7 | 15 | many | TRBD1 | TRBV7-9 | TGTGCCAGCAGCTCAGACAGGGGGAGCTCCTACGAGCAGTACTTC | CASSSDRGSSYEQYF
TRBJ1-2 | 14 | NA | TRBD1 | TRBV29-1 | TGCGGCGCCCGCCTCTCGACAGGGAACTATGGCTACACCTTC | CGARLSTGNYGYTF
TRBJ1-3 | 15 | NA | NA | TRBV7-9 | TGTGCCAGCAGCCGACAGGTTCACTCTGGAAACACCATATATTTT | CASSRQVHSGNTIYF
TRBJ1-2 | 13 | few | NA | TRBV29-1 | TGCAGCTCTTTGGGGGTCCGAGACTATGGCTACACCTTC | CSSLGVRDYGYTF
TRBJ1-5 | 14 | NA | NA | TRBV19 | TGTGCCAGTAGTCGCGGACGGGAAAATCAGCCCCAGCATTTT | CASSRGRENQPQHF
TRBJ2-5 | 13 | many | NA | TRBV28 | TGTGCCAGCAGGCCCCAGGGGAAAGAGACCCAGTACTTC | CASRPQGKETQYF
TRBJ2-7 | 12 | NA | NA | TRBV20-1 | TGCAGTGCGGAAGGGACTTCCTACGAGCAGTACTTC | CSAEGTSYEQYF
TRBJ1-1 | 13 | many | NA | TRBV12-3/TRBV12-4 | TGTGCCAGCAGTTCCTCAGGGACCACTGAAGCTTTCTTT | CASSSSGTTEAFF
TRBJ2-7 | 15 | NA | TRBD2 | TRBV4-1 | TGCGCCAGCAGCCAAGGGAGCGGGAGTGTCTACGAGCAGTACTTC | CASSQGSGSVYEQYF